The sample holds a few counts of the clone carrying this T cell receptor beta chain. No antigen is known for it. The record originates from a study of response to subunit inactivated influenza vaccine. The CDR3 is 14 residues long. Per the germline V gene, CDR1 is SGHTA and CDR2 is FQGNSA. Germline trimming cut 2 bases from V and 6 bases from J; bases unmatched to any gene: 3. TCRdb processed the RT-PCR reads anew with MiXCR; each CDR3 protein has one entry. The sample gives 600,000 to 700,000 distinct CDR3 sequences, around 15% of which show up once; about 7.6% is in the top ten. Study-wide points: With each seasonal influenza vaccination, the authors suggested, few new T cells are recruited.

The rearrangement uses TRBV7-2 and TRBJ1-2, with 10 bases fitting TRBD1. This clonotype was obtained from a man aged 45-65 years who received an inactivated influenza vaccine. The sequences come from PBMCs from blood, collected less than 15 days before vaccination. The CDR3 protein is CASSLLTGGDGYTF. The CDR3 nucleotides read TGTGCCAGCAGCTTATTGACAGGGGGCGATGGCTACACCTTC. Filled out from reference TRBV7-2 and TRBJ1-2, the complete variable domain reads GAGVSQSPSNKVTEKGKDVELRCDPISGHTALYWYRQSLGQGLEFLIYFQGNSAPDKSGLPSDRFSAERTGGSVSTLTIQRTQQEDSAVYLCASSLLTGGDGYTFGSGTRLTVV.